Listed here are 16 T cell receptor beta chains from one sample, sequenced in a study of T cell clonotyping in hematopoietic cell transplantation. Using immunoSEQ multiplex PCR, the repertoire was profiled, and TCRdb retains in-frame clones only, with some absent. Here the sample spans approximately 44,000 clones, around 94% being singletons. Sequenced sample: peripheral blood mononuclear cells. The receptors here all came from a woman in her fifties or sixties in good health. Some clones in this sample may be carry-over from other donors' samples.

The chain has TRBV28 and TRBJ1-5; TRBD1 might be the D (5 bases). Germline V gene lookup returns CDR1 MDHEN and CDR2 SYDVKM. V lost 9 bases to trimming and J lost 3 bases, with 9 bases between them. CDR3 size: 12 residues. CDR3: CASIGDNQPQHF. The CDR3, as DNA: TGTGCCAGTATAGGGGACAATCAGCCCCAGCATTTT.

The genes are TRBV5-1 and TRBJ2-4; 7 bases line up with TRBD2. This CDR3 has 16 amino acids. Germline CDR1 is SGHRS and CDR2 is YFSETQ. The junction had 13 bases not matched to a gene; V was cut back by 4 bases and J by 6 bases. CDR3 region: CASSADIAGAVNIQYF. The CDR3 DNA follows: TGCGCCAGCAGCGCCGACATAGCGGGCGCGGTAAACATTCAGTACTTC.

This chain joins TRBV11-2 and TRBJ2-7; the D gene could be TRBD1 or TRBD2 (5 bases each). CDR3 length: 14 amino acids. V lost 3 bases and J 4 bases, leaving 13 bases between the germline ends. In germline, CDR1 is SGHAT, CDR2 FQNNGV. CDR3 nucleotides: TGTGCCAGCAGCTTGGGACCTACTGGGTACGAGCAGTACTTC. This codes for CASSLGPTGYEQYF.

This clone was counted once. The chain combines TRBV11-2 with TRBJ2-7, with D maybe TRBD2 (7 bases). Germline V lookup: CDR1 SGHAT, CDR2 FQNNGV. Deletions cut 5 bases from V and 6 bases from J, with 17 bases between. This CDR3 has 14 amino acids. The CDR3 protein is CASSPEGGLCEQYF. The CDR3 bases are TGTGCCAGCAGCCCCGAGGGGGGGCTTTGCGAGCAGTACTTC.

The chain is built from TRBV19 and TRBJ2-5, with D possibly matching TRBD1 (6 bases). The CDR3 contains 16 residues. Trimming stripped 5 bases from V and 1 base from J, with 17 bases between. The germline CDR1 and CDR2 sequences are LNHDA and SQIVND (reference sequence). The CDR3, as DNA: TGTGCCAGTAGTGTGGGTTGGGACATCGTCCAAGAGACCCAGTACTTC. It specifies CASSVGWDIVQETQYF.

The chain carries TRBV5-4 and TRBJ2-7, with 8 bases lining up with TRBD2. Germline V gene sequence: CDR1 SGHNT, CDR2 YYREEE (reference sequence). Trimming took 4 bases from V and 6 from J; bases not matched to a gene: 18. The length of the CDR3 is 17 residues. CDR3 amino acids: CASSATHSGARSSEQYF. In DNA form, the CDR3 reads TGTGCCAGCAGCGCCACACATAGCGGGGCGAGGTCTTCCGAGCAGTACTTC.

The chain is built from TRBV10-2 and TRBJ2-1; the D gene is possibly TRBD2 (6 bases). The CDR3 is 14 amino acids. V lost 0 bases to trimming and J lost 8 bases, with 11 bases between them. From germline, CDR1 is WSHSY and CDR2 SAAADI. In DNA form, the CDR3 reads TGCGCCAGCAGTGAGTCGGTAGCGGTCGATGAGCAGTTCTTC. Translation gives CASSESVAVDEQFF.

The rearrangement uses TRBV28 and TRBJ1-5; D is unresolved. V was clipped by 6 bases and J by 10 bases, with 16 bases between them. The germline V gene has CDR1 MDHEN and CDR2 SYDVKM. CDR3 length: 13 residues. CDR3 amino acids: CASSPEVLKPQHF. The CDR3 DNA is TGTGCCAGCAGCCCCGAGGTTCTAAAACCCCAGCATTTT.

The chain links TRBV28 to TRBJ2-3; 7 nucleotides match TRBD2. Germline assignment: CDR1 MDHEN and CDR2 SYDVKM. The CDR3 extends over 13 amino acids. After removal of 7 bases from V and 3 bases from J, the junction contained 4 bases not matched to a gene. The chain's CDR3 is CASTGRGTDTQYF. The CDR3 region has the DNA TGTGCCAGCACAGGGAGGGGAACAGATACGCAGTATTTT.

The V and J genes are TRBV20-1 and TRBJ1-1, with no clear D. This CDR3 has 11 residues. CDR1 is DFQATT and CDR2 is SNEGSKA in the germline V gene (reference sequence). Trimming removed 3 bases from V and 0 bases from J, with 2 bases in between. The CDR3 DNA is TGCAGTGCTAGTTTGAACACTGAAGCTTTCTTT. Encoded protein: CSASLNTEAFF.

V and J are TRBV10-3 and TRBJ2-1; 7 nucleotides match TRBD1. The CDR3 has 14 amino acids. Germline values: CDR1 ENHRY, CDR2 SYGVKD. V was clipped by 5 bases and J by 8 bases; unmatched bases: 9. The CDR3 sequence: CAISSEQGVDEQFF. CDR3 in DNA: TGTGCCATCAGTTCTGAGCAGGGGGTTGATGAGCAGTTCTTC.

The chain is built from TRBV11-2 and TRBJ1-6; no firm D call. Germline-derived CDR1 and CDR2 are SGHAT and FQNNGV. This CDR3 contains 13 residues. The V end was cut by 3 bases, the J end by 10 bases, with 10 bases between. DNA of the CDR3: TGTGCCAGCAGCTTGGCAGAAAGCTCACCCCTCCACTTT. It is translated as CASSLAESSPLHF.

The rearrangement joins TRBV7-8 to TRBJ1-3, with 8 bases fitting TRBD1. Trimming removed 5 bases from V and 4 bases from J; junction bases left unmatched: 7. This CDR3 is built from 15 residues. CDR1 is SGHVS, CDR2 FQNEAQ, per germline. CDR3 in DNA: TGTGCCAGCAGCAACAGGGGGATGGAGGGAAACACCATATATTTT. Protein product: CASSNRGMEGNTIYF. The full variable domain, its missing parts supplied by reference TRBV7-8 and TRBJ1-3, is GAGVSQSPRYKVAKRGQDVALRCDPISGHVSLFWYQQALGQGPEFLTYFQNEAQLDKSGLPSDRFFAERPEGSVSTLKIQRTQQEDSAVYLCASSNRGMEGNTIYFGEGSWLTVV.

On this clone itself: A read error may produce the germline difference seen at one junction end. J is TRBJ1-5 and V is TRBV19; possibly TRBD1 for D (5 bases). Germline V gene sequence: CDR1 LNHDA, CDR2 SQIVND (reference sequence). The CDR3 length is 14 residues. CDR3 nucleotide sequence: TGTGCCACTAGTACGCAGGGTTGGGATCAGCCCCAGCATTTT. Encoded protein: CATSTQGWDQPQHF.

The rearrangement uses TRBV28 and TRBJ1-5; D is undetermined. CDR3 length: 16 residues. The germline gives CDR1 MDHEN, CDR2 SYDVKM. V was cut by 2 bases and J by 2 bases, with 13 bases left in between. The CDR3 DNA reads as TGTGCCAGCAGTTTAGGCCTTATGGGTGGCAATCAGCCCCAGCATTTT. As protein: CASSLGLMGGNQPQHF.

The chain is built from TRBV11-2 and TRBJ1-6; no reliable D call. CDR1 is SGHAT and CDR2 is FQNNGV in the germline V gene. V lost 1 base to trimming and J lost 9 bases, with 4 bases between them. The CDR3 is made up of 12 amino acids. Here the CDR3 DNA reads TGTGCCAGCAGCTTAGCAGGTTCACCCCTCCACTTT. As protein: CASSLAGSPLHF.